Presented here are 30 T cell receptor beta chains from one specimen sequenced in a study of T cell repertoires in cytomegalovirus infection (dated by TCRdb to the late 2010s). Sequenced using an Illumina HiSeq 1500. TCRdb applied fastp at Q25 and MiXCR to the public reads, then kept only in-frame beta chains. Identical CDR3 proteins give one entry, which carries the most common genes and DNA. This sample lists more than 150,000 distinct CDR3 sequences; roughly 30% were detected once. 31% of the sample is in the top ten clones. Specimen: PBMCs. These receptors were taken from a human donor in good health (CMV status not recorded). Some clones in this sample may be carry-over from other donors' samples.

The chain couples TRBV11-2 to TRBJ1-2; D call uncertain. The CDR3 has 17 amino acids. The V and J ends lost 5 bases and 5 bases respectively, with 24 bases between them. Germline lookup yields CDR1 SGHAT and CDR2 FQNNGV. The CDR3 here is CASSPIVGSIRFYGYTF. CDR3 coding DNA: TGTGCCAGCAGCCCCATTGTTGGTTCGATTAGGTTTTATGGCTACACCTTC.

This clonotype has only a few counts. The chain uses TRBV6-2 or TRBV6-3 and TRBJ1-5; the D gene is possibly TRBD1 (5 bases). The CDR3 covers 16 residues. The V gene lost 6 bases and the J gene lost 4 bases, with 19 bases spanning the gap. Looked up from germline, CDR1 is MNHEY and CDR2 is SVGEGT. The CDR3 DNA follows: TGTGCCAGCAGCCCCGCGGGGACTCGAAGTAATCAGCCCCAGCATTTT. Translating it yields CASSPAGTRSNQPQHF.

This clonotype came up a few times. The chain employs TRBV29-1 and TRBJ1-1; no firm D call. From germline, CDR1 is SQVTM and CDR2 ANQGSEA. The CDR3 sequence is 13 residues long. V lost 3 bases and J 2 bases, leaving 10 bases between the germline ends. As DNA, the CDR3 is TGCAGCGTTGATAAGGCAGGCAACACTGAAGCTTTCTTT. Translation: CSVDKAGNTEAFF.

The table lists this clonotype with a few counts. The chain links TRBV29-1 to TRBJ1-3; 7 nucleotides match TRBD1. J gave up 3 bases and V 6 bases, and 8 bases lay outside the gene matches. CDR3 size: 14 residues. From germline, CDR1 is SQVTM and CDR2 ANQGSEA. The CDR3 DNA reads as TGCAGCGTCTGCACAGGGGTCTATGGAAACACCATATATTTT. Translating it yields CSVCTGVYGNTIYF.

This clonotype turned up a few times. V and J are TRBV6-6 and TRBJ2-6, with TRBD1 matching 8 bases. The germline V gene has CDR1 MNHNY and CDR2 SVGAGI (reference sequence). J lost 0 bases, V lost 7 bases, and 8 bases had no gene match. This CDR3 is built from 17 residues. The CDR3 reads CASTGTGGSSGANVLTF. CDR3 bases: TGTGCCAGCACGGGGACAGGAGGATCCTCTGGGGCCAACGTCCTGACTTTC.

This clonotype has just a few counts. The chain is built from TRBV7-3 and TRBJ1-2; maybe TRBD1 (6 bases). V gave up 5 bases and J gave up 5 bases, with 18 bases separating them. The CDR3 has 15 amino acids. Per the germline V gene, CDR1 is SGHTA and CDR2 is FQGTGA. DNA of the CDR3: TGTGCCAGCAGCCCGAGCGCGACAGGAGTTTATGGCTACACCTTC. As protein: CASSPSATGVYGYTF.

The table lists this clonotype with many counts. The chain carries TRBV7-2 and TRBJ2-7; no definite D call. The CDR3 runs 15 residues. Germline CDR1 and CDR2: SGHTA and FQGNSA. The V and J ends lost 1 base and 0 bases respectively, with 10 bases between them. The CDR3 DNA is TGTGCCAGCAGCTTAGATAGGACGGTCTCCTACGAGCAGTACTTC. Its protein product is CASSLDRTVSYEQYF.

In regard to this clonotype: One end of the junction varies from germline; a read error may be responsible. The J gene is TRBJ2-3, the V gene TRBV7-4; D perhaps matches TRBD2 (6 bases). CDR3 length: 14 amino acids. Germline V gene sequence: CDR1 SGHVT, CDR2 SQSDAQ. In DNA form, the CDR3 reads TGTGGCAGCAGCTCCGCACTAGCAGGAGATACGCAGTTTTTT. Amino acid sequence: CGSSSALAGDTQFF.

This clonotype was observed many times. This chain connects TRBV28 to TRBJ2-5; D gene ambiguous. The V and J ends lost 6 bases and 2 bases respectively, with 10 bases between them. The CDR3 extends over 13 amino acids. Germline V CDR1 and CDR2: MDHEN, SYDVKM. The CDR3 DNA is TGTGCCAGCAGCGAGTCGTTACAAGAGACCCAGTACTTC. Protein product: CASSESLQETQYF.

This clonotype was observed at least ten times. In DNA, the CDR3 is TGTGCCAGCAGCTTGCATAGGGGGCGATCCTACGAGCAGTACTTC. As protein: CASSLHRGRSYEQYF. The chain links TRBV7-2 to TRBJ2-7, with 7 bases lining up with TRBD1. Germline assignment: CDR1 SGHTA and CDR2 FQGNSA. This CDR3 contains 15 residues. The trim removed 3 bases at V and 1 base at J, leaving 6 bases unmatched.

The chain employs TRBV4-3 and TRBJ2-7; D gene ambiguous. Germline V lookup: CDR1 LGHNA, CDR2 YSLEER. The V and J ends lost 0 bases and 2 bases respectively, with 14 bases between them. This CDR3 spans 16 amino acids. The CDR3 reads CASSQEVQDPTYEQYF. The CDR3 DNA sequence: TGCGCCAGCAGCCAAGAGGTCCAGGACCCAACCTACGAGCAGTACTTC.

Ten or more counts support this clonotype. The chain links TRBV7-2 to TRBJ1-5; D gene ambiguous. The CDR3 length is 15 residues. Germline V lookup: CDR1 SGHTA, CDR2 FQGNSA. Trimming shortened V by 5 bases and J by 0 bases, and 11 bases separated the two germline ends. The DNA of the CDR3 is TGTGCCAGCAGCGCGGTCGCGAATAGCAATCAGCCCCAGCATTTT. It yields the protein CASSAVANSNQPQHF.

The rearrangement links TRBV3-1 to TRBJ1-1; D gene unclear. The germline V gene encodes CDR1 LGHDT and CDR2 YNNKEL (reference sequence). Between the trimmed V and J ends, which lost 0 bases and 12 bases, there was a span of 8 bases. The CDR3 length is 11 residues. The CDR3 coding sequence is TGTGCCAGCAGCCAAGACGTGAAGCCTTTCTTT. Translating gives CASSQDVKPFF.

This clonotype was detected a few times. This chain uses TRBV20-1 with TRBJ1-5; TRBD1 might be the D (6 bases). V was pared by 1 base and J by 9 bases, with 19 bases between. Germline values: CDR1 DFQATT, CDR2 SNEGSKA (reference sequence). CDR3 length: 15 residues. CDR3 nucleotide sequence: TGCAGTGCTAGAGTCTTCGACAGGACTAATGGGCCCCAGCATTTT. Protein sequence: CSARVFDRTNGPQHF.

The V and J genes are TRBV2 and TRBJ1-3; no firm D call. The germline V gene encodes CDR1 SNHLY and CDR2 FYNNEI. Trimming cost V 0 bases and J 4 bases, with 7 bases left between them. The CDR3 loop spans 14 amino acids. CDR3 region: CASSEARGGNTIYF. CDR3 DNA sequence: TGTGCCAGCAGTGAAGCGCGAGGAGGAAACACCATATATTTT.

The chain is built from TRBV7-2 and TRBJ1-1; 8 bases match TRBD1. This CDR3 has 16 amino acids. Germline CDR1 and CDR2: SGHTA and FQGNSA. V dropped 1 base and J dropped 5; count of bases not matched to a gene: 9. The CDR3 reads CASSLGWDRRSTEAFF. In nucleotides, the CDR3 is TGTGCCAGCAGCTTAGGGTGGGACAGGCGGAGTACTGAAGCTTTCTTT.

The gene calls are TRBV23-1 and TRBJ2-2; TRBD1 is a possible D gene (6 bases). TRBV23-1 is an open reading frame, and its role is uncertain. This CDR3 comprises 17 residues. V lost 4 bases and J lost 2, with 17 bases in between. CDR3: CASSPGQHRFNTGELFF. DNA for the CDR3: TGCGCCAGCAGTCCCGGACAGCATCGCTTTAACACCGGGGAGCTGTTTTTT.

The genes are TRBV20-1 and TRBJ1-2; 10 bases fit TRBD1. The CDR3 sequence is 15 residues long. Per the germline V gene, CDR1 is DFQATT and CDR2 is SNEGSKA (reference sequence). J lost 3 bases, V lost 1 base, and 5 bases had no gene match. Here the CDR3 DNA reads TGCAGTGCTAGAGGACAGGGGGCGCCGGACTATGGCTACACCTTC. It encodes CSARGQGAPDYGYTF.

This chain uses TRBV10-3 with TRBJ1-4; D ambiguous. Germline values: CDR1 ENHRY, CDR2 SYGVKD. The CDR3 runs to 15 residues. Trimming left V 5 bases short and J 5 bases short, with 15 bases between. CDR3 loop: CAISLVPGFNEKLFF. CDR3 DNA: TGTGCCATCAGTCTCGTTCCGGGTTTCAATGAAAAACTGTTTTTT.

About this clonotype itself: Being one base from a much bigger clone, this may be a read error. The chain recombines TRBV7-6 with TRBJ2-3; 7 nucleotides match TRBD2. CDR1 and CDR2 from the germline V gene are SGHVS and FNYEAQ. The CDR3 runs to 16 residues. V lost 3 bases, J lost 6 bases, and 12 bases stayed unmatched. CDR3 DNA: TGTGCCAGCAGCTTCAGTAGCGGGTGGGGCCTGGATACGCAGTATTTT. Translating gives CASSFSSGWGLDTQYF.

On this clonotype: Possible read error: a much larger clone is one base away. The chain recombines TRBV7-2 with TRBJ1-6, with D possibly matching TRBD1 (6 bases). CDR1 and CDR2 (germline): SGHTA, FQGNSA. V was pared by 6 bases and J by 9 bases, with 12 bases between. The CDR3 extends over 13 amino acids. CDR3 sequence (DNA): TGTGCCAGCAGGCCGCTGGGGGCTTCACCCCTCCACTTT. Translation: CASRPLGASPLHF.

In its sample, this clonotype was seen many times. This chain joins TRBV12-3 or TRBV12-4 and TRBJ2-6; D is undetermined. V lost 4 bases, J lost 1 base, and 5 bases lay in between. CDR3 length: 14 amino acids. The CDR3 loop reads CASSWVSGANVLTF. The CDR3 coding sequence is TGTGCCAGCAGTTGGGTATCTGGGGCCAACGTCCTGACTTTC.

This clonotype was detected only a few times. The rearrangement links TRBV14 to TRBJ1-1, with D perhaps TRBD1 (5 bases). CDR3 length: 15 amino acids. The V gene's germline CDR1 is SGHDN and CDR2 FVKESK. The V end was cut by 0 bases, the J end by 5 bases, with 13 bases between. In nucleotides, the CDR3 is TGTGCCAGCAGCCAAGACCCCCCGGGACTTACTGAAGCTTTCTTT. Translating gives CASSQDPPGLTEAFF.

The rearrangement links TRBV28 to TRBJ2-7; either TRBD1 or TRBD2 may supply D (5 bases each). CDR1 MDHEN and CDR2 SYDVKM come from the germline V gene. The V end lost 8 bases, the J end lost 7 bases, and 15 bases lay between the germline ends. The CDR3 spans 12 residues. The CDR3 protein is CASRSPGREQYF. Here the CDR3 DNA reads TGTGCCAGCCGTTCTCCAGGGAGAGAGCAGTACTTC.

The sample holds many counts of this clonotype. The chain employs TRBV7-8 and TRBJ2-5; 7 bases are a match to TRBD1. Germline V gene sequence: CDR1 SGHVS, CDR2 FQNEAQ. V lost 5 bases to trimming and J lost 4 bases; unmatched junction nucleotides: 10. The CDR3 is 15 residues long. The CDR3 protein is CASSPTGSRAETQYF. CDR3 nucleotides: TGTGCCAGCAGCCCGACAGGGTCCCGGGCAGAGACCCAGTACTTC.

This sequence joins TRBV7-8 and TRBJ2-1; 11 bases map to TRBD1. Looked up from germline, CDR1 is SGHVS and CDR2 is FQNEAQ. V dropped 5 bases and J dropped 9; count of bases not matched to a gene: 12. The CDR3 runs 16 residues. DNA of the CDR3: TGTGCCAGCAGCCGAATAAGGGACAGGGGGTCGGGTGAGCAGTTCTTC. Translated, it gives CASSRIRDRGSGEQFF.

The genes are TRBV4-1 and TRBJ2-1, with no clear D. Trimming cost V 4 bases and J 4 bases, with 11 bases left between them. This CDR3 has 14 amino acids. Germline CDR1 reads MGHRA; CDR2 reads YSYEKL. The CDR3 DNA reads as TGCGCCAGCAGCCCCGAAAAGGGATACAATGAGCAGTTCTTC. Translation gives CASSPEKGYNEQFF.

The chain has TRBV9 and TRBJ1-1; possibly TRBD1 for D (6 bases). Germline V CDR1 and CDR2: SGDLS, YYNGEE. The V end lost 0 bases, the J end lost 4 bases, and 13 bases lay between the germline ends. The CDR3 runs 15 residues. In DNA form, the CDR3 reads TGTGCCAGCAGCGTAGGGGGTCAGGGGACCACTGAAGCTTTCTTT. Its protein is CASSVGGQGTTEAFF.

The chain is built from TRBV7-6 and TRBJ2-7; maybe TRBD1 (5 bases). V was cut by 3 bases and J by 5 bases, with 11 bases left in between. Germline assignment: CDR1 SGHVS and CDR2 FNYEAQ. There are 13 residues in the CDR3. CDR3 coding DNA: TGTGCCAGCAGCTTTCGGACATCCAACGAGCAGTACTTC. It yields the protein CASSFRTSNEQYF.

The chain couples TRBV5-1 to TRBJ2-2; 8 bases agree with TRBD1. Trimming removed 4 bases from V and 3 bases from J; junction bases left unmatched: 11. CDR1 and CDR2 (germline): SGHRS, YFSETQ. CDR3 length: 17 amino acids. CDR3 residues: CASSQIPTGADTGELFF. DNA for the CDR3: TGCGCCAGCAGCCAAATTCCGACAGGGGCGGACACCGGGGAGCTGTTTTTT. Full variable domain (remainder filled in from reference TRBV5-1 and TRBJ2-2): KAGVTQTPRYLIKTRGQQVTLSCSPISGHRSVSWYQQTPGQGLQFLFEYFSETQRNKGNFPGRFSGRQFSNSRSEMNVSTLELGDSALYLCASSQIPTGADTGELFFGEGSRLTVL.